The 18 T cell receptor gamma chains below all came from one sample that was sequenced in a study of intestinal T cells in coeliac disease. For each case, the template was genomic DNA from ten roughly 4.7-µm formalin-fixed paraffin-embedded scrolls. The TRG library came from 200 to 250 ng of biopsy DNA amplified with LymphoTrack primers. TCRdb reanalyzed the multiplex PCR reads using CATT. The data contain hundreds of gamma-chain clones, roughly two fifths of them singletons. Sequencing used a duodenal biopsy. The receptors shown here come from a human donor with celiac disease.

This clone qualifies as hyperexpanded (1% or more). V usage is TRGV8 and J usage is TRGJ1 or TRGJ2. J lost 7 bases, V lost 2 bases, and 11 bases had no gene match. The CDR3 extends over 14 amino acids. Germline CDR1 is VENAVY and CDR2 is YDSYNSRV. CDR3: CATWDIRRSYKKLF. CDR3 coding DNA: TGTGCCACCTGGGATATCCGGAGGTCCTATAAGAAACTCTTT.

This clone appeared a few times. The protein given by TCRdb reflects a much larger clone and differs at residue 3 from this DNA's translation, likely from a read error; the protein shown is the DNA's translation. V is TRGV9 and J is TRGJ1 or TRGJ2. The CDR3 consists of 14 residues. Germline loops: CDR1 GITISATS, CDR2 ISYDGTV (reference sequence). CDR3 nucleotide sequence: TGTGCCTCGTGGGAGGTGCCGAATTATTATAAGAAACTCTTT. Protein sequence: CASWEVPNYYKKLF.

In this sample, this clone turned up once. The junction departs from the called germline gene at one end, perhaps through a read error. The chain uses TRGV10 and TRGJ1 or TRGJ2. TRGV10 is an ORF for which the function is uncertain. The CDR3 is made up of 16 amino acids. This CDR3 reads CAAWDPRAFIYYEKLF. The CDR3, as DNA: TGTGCTGCGTGGGACCCAAGAGCCTTTATTTATTATGAGAAACTCTTT.

This clone was counted a few times. The protein given by TCRdb reflects a much larger clone and differs at residue 9 from this DNA's translation, likely from a read error; the protein shown is the DNA's translation. This chain connects TRGV3 to TRGJ1 or TRGJ2. Trimming cost V 2 bases and J 5 bases; bases outside gene matches: 9. CDR3 length: 14 residues. Germline V lookup: CDR1 VTNTFY, CDR2 YDVSTARD (reference sequence). In nucleotides, the CDR3 is TGTGCCACCTGGGACACGCTTAATCATTATAAGAAACTCTTT. Translating it yields CATWDTLNHYKKLF.

V gene TRGV8 combines with J gene TRGJ1 or TRGJ2. The length of the CDR3 is 20 residues. Germline trimming cut 12 bases from V and 8 bases from J; bases unmatched to any gene: 40. Per germline, CDR1 VENAVY and CDR2 YDSYNSRV. CDR3: CAHLGYPDPLIADTLNKKLF. CDR3 bases: TGTGCCCACCTGGGATATCCCGACCCGCTCATTGCCGACACCCTCAATAAGAAACTCTTT.

The chain has TRGV2 and TRGJ1 or TRGJ2. Unmatched junction bases numbered 15, after V lost 0 bases and J lost 13 bases. CDR3 length: 14 amino acids. CDR1 EGSNGY and CDR2 YDSYNSKV come from the germline V gene. The CDR3 protein is CATWDGACRERKLF. The CDR3 DNA reads as TGTGCCACCTGGGACGGGGCCTGTCGCGAAAGAAAACTCTTT.

Worth noting for this clone: The mismatch at residue 13 between this DNA's translation and the TCRdb protein of a much larger clone likely reflects a read error; the protein shown is translated from the DNA. The V call is TRGV3, the J call TRGJP2. CDR1 is VTNTFY, CDR2 YDVSTARD, per germline (reference sequence). The CDR3 has 18 residues. CDR3 nucleotide sequence: TGTGCCACCTGGGACAGGCTCGGCCGGTGGGCTAGTAATTGGATCAAGACGTTT. Its protein product is CATWDRLGRWASNWIKTF.

As concerns this clone: A far larger clone is just one base off, so this is likely a read error. This same CDR3 is encoded by further DNA sequences in the sample. The chain has TRGV3 and TRGJP2. The germline CDR1 and CDR2 sequences are VTNTFY and YDVSTARD (reference sequence). CDR3 length: 18 residues. The V segment lost 0 bases and the J segment 8 bases; nucleotides outside the gene matches: 18. The CDR3 DNA reads as TGTGCCACCTGGGACAGGCTCGGCCGGTGGGCTAGCGATTGGATCAAGACGTTT. Its protein product is CATWDRLGRWASDWIKTF.

V and J are TRGV9 and TRGJ1 or TRGJ2. The germline V gene encodes CDR1 GITISATS and CDR2 ISYDGTV (reference sequence). J was trimmed by 0 bases and V by 4 bases; bases with no gene match: 12. The CDR3 loop spans 16 amino acids. The CDR3, as DNA: TGTGCCTTGTGGGACGAGCGATGGAAGAATTATTATAAGAAACTCTTT. This sequence encodes CALWDERWKNYYKKLF.

Turning to this clone: A much larger clone lies a single base off, so this may be a read error. Different DNA sequences within this sample yield the same CDR3. V usage is TRGV2 and J usage is TRGJ1 or TRGJ2. The CDR3 totals 13 residues. Germline-derived CDR1 and CDR2 are EGSNGY and YDSYNSKV. In DNA, the CDR3 is TGTGCCACCTGGGACGGGCCCCATTATAAGAAACTCTTC. Amino acid sequence: CATWDGPHYKKLF.

In its sample, this clone was seen once. V and J are TRGV2 and TRGJP2. V lost 4 bases and J lost 8; bases outside the gene matches: 1. CDR1 is EGSNGY and CDR2 is YDSYNSKV in the germline V gene. This CDR3 is 11 amino acids long. The CDR3 sequence is CATWEDWIKTF. As DNA, the CDR3 is TGTGCCACCTGGGAGGATTGGATCAAGACGTTT.

In its sample, this clone was seen a few times. The rearrangement uses TRGV10 and TRGJP1. TRGV10 is designated an ORF whose function remains uncertain. Trimming removed 8 bases from V and 4 bases from J; junction bases left unmatched: 8. The CDR3 covers 14 residues. CDR3 coding DNA: TGTGCTGCGTGGATACTGCTCACTGGTTGGTTCAAGATATTT. It encodes CAAWILLTGWFKIF.

By share, this clone counts as hyperexpanded. The chain is built from TRGV10 and TRGJ1 or TRGJ2. TRGV10 belongs to the ORF category, with a function that is uncertain. V shed 8 bases, J shed 6 bases, and the junction held 2 bases outside the gene matches. The CDR3 is made up of 10 amino acids. The CDR3 bases are TGTGCTGCGTGGGCTTATAAGAAACTCTTT. It specifies CAAWAYKKLF.

This clone has only a few counts. The TCRdb protein comes from a much larger clone and disagrees with this DNA's translation at residue 5, likely due to a read error; the protein given here is derived from the DNA. The chain couples TRGV2 to TRGJP1. CDR1 and CDR2 (germline): EGSNGY, YDSYNSKV. Losses at the gene ends were 6 bases for V and 8 bases for J; bases not matched to a gene: 3. The CDR3 contains 11 residues. The CDR3 sequence is CATWKGWFKIF. DNA for the CDR3: TGTGCCACCTGGAAGGGTTGGTTCAAGATATTT.

The chain employs TRGV8 and TRGJ1 or TRGJ2. CDR1 and CDR2 from the germline V gene are VENAVY and YDSYNSRV. The CDR3 is made up of 10 amino acids. The CDR3 region is CAPGDGEKLF. As DNA, the CDR3 is TGTGCACCTGGGGATGGGGAGAAACTCTTT.

V and J are TRGV10 and TRGJ1 or TRGJ2. TRGV10 qualifies as an ORF whose function is uncertain. The CDR3 has 16 amino acids. V dropped 11 bases and J dropped 0; count of bases not matched to a gene: 17. This CDR3 reads CAASGHSPSNYYKKLF. CDR3 coding DNA: TGTGCTGCGAGTGGGCATTCCCCATCGAATTATTATAAGAAACTCTTT.

V usage is TRGV2 and J usage is TRGJ1 or TRGJ2. The CDR3 contains 14 residues. CDR1 and CDR2 (germline): EGSNGY, YDSYNSKV. Trimming at V came to 5 bases and at J to 3 bases, leaving 10 bases not matched to a gene. The DNA of the CDR3 is TGTGCCACCTGGGGACGGGGCATTTATTATAAGAAACTCTTT. It is translated as CATWGRGIYYKKLF.

V is TRGV2 and J is TRGJ1 or TRGJ2. The CDR3 sequence is 14 residues long. Trimming removed 6 bases from V and 0 bases from J; junction bases left unmatched: 8. The germline CDR1 and CDR2 sequences are EGSNGY and YDSYNSKV. The CDR3 nucleotides read TGTGCCACCTGGACGGCCCCGAATTATTATAAGAAACTCTTT. This codes for CATWTAPNYYKKLF.